The following is a T cell receptor (beta chain) sequence with its context. Its antigen is currently unknown. This table comes from immunoSEQ multiplex PCR, and its TCRdb copy is limited to in-frame clones, with some not included. The sample lists 2 million to 2.5 million clones, 85% to 95% seen once, with 0.39% in the top ten. This CDR3 is 15 amino acids long. Looked up from germline, CDR1 is WNHNN and CDR2 is SYGVQD (reference sequence). V was pared by 10 bases and J by 7 bases, with 23 bases between. This record comes from a study of shared clonotypes between healthy human individuals. Turning to the study itself: Each donor had three CD4 naive, three CD4 memory, two CD8 naive and one CD8 memory plate.

All donors qualified as healthy HIV-negative adults and had experienced no recent acute infections or vaccinations. Findings and caveats of the study: Incompleteness in sorted-subset sequencing, despite large depth, was shown by rarefaction. Sequencing depth was expected to affect clonotype sharing among donors.

The rearrangement uses TRBV10-1 and TRBJ2-1; no reliable D call. Sequenced input: naive CD4+ T cells from PBMCs. Indicated subset: CD45RA+ positively selected. This TCR came from a man in his late teens or twenties in good health. Some clones in this sample may be carry-over from other donors' samples. For the CDR3, the DNA is TGCGCCACTTCTTCTTACTGGACCGACGGAAATGAGCAGTTCTTC. It specifies CATSSYWTDGNEQFF.